These T cell receptor beta chains were read from a single sample in a study of T cell responses to AZD1222 COVID-19 vaccine. Libraries were prepared by immunoSEQ multiplex PCR; TCRdb keeps only in-frame clonotypes and omits some of them. This table holds 70,000 to 95,000 clones, around 93% found once. Here the sequenced sample was peripheral blood, taken 28 days after the second AZD1222 dose. These receptors all stem from an adult who received the AZD1222 COVID-19 vaccine. The CDR3 runs from the conserved cysteine through the conserved F or W. The D gene is left open where the match is weak. The size of a clone is reported for some rows only, either as once, few or many, or as a class for expanded clones.

TRBJ2-7 - TRBV5-1 - CASSPQGGNYEQYF TGCGCCAGCAGCCCGCAAGGGGGGAACTACGAGCAGTACTTC
TRBJ2-6 once TRBV27 - CATQRSGANVLTF TGTGCCACACAGCGCTCTGGGGCCAACGTCCTGACTTTC
TRBJ1-1 - TRBV27 - CASSSIGVSTEAFF TGTGCCAGCAGTTCAATCGGGGTGAGCACTGAAGCTTTCTTT
TRBJ1-6 - TRBV4-3 TRBD1 CASSQDGQGSPLHF TGCGCCAGCAGCCAAGACGGACAGGGTTCACCCCTCCACTTT
TRBJ2-1 - TRBV18 - CASSRSGAGANNEQFF TGTGCCAGCTCACGGTCGGGTGCAGGGGCCAACAATGAGCAGTTCTTC
TRBJ2-6 - TRBV2 - CASSGDKAGGANVLTF TGTGCCAGCAGTGGAGATAAAGCTGGAGGGGCCAACGTCCTGACTTTC
TRBJ1-2 - TRBV19 TRBD1 CASSTTGTGANYGYTF TGTGCCAGTAGTACGACCGGGACAGGAGCTAACTATGGCTACACCTTC
TRBJ1-2 - TRBV6-5 TRBD1 CASSLGTGYGYTF TGTGCCAGCAGCCTAGGGACAGGGTATGGCTACACCTTC
TRBJ1-5 - TRBV27 - CASGRQPQHF TGTGCCAGCGGACGTCAGCCCCAGCATTTT
TRBJ1-2 - TRBV28 TRBD1 CASSPNGQGALGYTF TGTGCCAGCAGTCCAAACGGACAGGGGGCGCTTGGCTACACCTTC
TRBJ1-2 - TRBV7-6 - CASSLAIGYGYTF TGTGCCAGCAGCTTAGCGATCGGCTATGGCTACACCTTC
TRBJ2-3 - TRBV3-1/TRBV3-2 - CASSARDGGADTQYF TGTGCCAGCAGCGCGCGGGACGGAGGGGCAGATACGCAGTATTTT
TRBJ1-5 - TRBV28 TRBD1 CASSMGQVSNQPQHF TGTGCCAGCAGTATGGGACAGGTTAGCAATCAGCCCCAGCATTTT
TRBJ2-7 - TRBV28 - CASSAPGTQSTYEQYF TGTGCCAGCAGTGCCCCCGGGACACAGAGTACCTACGAGCAGTACTTC
TRBJ2-1 - TRBV7-2 TRBD2 CASSLSGRGYNEQFF TGTGCCAGCAGCTTGAGCGGGAGGGGGTACAATGAGCAGTTCTTC
TRBJ2-7 - TRBV6-5 - CASTRLLGHEQYF TGTGCCAGCACCAGACTCCTTGGGCACGAGCAGTACTTC
TRBJ1-4 - TRBV18 - CASSPRSQGEGEKLFF TGTGCCAGCTCACCCAGATCACAGGGCGAAGGGGAAAAACTGTTTTTT
TRBJ1-1 - TRBV6-4 TRBD1 CASRVDRGHTEAFF TGTGCCAGCAGGGTGGACAGGGGGCACACTGAAGCTTTCTTT
TRBJ2-1 - TRBV6-2/TRBV6-3 - CASSYGGSSYNEQFF TGTGCCAGCAGTTACGGGGGTAGCTCCTACAATGAGCAGTTCTTC
TRBJ2-7 - TRBV11-2 - CASSLAQTYEQYF TGTGCCAGCAGCTTAGCCCAGACTTACGAGCAGTACTTC
TRBJ2-5 - TRBV6-5 TRBD1 CAGAGTTGFRETQYF TGTGCCGGGGCAGGAACGACAGGGTTTAGGGAGACCCAGTACTTC
TRBJ2-5 - TRBV28 TRBD1 CASSFGTAKTQYF TGTGCCAGCAGCTTTGGGACAGCCAAGACCCAGTACTTC
TRBJ2-7 - TRBV10-2 - CASSDLYEQYF TGCGCCAGCAGTGACCTCTACGAGCAGTACTTC
TRBJ2-1 - TRBV2 TRBD2 CASSIGLAGNNEQFF TGTGCCAGCAGTATCGGACTAGCGGGAAACAATGAGCAGTTCTTC
TRBJ1-2 - TRBV30 - CAWSEPNYGYTF TGTGCCTGGAGTGAACCCAACTATGGCTACACCTTC
TRBJ2-5 - TRBV9 TRBD1 CASSARDRGHETQYF TGTGCCAGCAGCGCGAGGGACAGGGGGCACGAGACCCAGTACTTC